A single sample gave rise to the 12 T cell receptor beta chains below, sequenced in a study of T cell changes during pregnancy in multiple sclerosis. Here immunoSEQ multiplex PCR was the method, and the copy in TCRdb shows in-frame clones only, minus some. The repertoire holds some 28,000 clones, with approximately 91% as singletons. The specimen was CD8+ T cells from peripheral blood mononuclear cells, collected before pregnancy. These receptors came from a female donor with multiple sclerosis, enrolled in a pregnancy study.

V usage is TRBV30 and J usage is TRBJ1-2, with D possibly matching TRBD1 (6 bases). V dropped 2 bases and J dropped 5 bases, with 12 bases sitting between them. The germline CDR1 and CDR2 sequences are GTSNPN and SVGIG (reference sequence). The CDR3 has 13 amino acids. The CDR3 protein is CAWSRGHRYGYTF. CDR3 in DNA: TGTGCCTGGAGTAGGGGACACCGATATGGCTACACCTTC.

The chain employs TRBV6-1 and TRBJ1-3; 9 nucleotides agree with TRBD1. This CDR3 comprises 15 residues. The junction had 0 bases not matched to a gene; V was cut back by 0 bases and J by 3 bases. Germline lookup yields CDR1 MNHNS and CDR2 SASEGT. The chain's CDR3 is CASSEATGGGNTIYF. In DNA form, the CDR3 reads TGTGCCAGCAGTGAAGCGACAGGGGGTGGAAACACCATATATTTT.

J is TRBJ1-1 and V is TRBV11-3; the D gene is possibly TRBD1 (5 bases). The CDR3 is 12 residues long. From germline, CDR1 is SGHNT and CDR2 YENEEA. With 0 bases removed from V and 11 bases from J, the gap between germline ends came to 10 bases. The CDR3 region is CASSLEGGTAFF. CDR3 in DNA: TGTGCCAGCAGCTTAGAAGGAGGGACGGCTTTCTTT.

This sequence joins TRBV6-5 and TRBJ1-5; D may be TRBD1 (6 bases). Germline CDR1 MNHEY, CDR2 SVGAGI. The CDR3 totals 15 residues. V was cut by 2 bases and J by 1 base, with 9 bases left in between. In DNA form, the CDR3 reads TGTGCCAGCAGTTACAGACAGGACAGCAATCAGCCCCAGCATTTT. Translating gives CASSYRQDSNQPQHF.

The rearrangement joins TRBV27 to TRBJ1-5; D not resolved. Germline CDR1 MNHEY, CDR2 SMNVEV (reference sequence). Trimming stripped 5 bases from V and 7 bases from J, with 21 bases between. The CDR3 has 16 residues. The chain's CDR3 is CASSPSSGRSNQPQHF. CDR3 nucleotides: TGTGCCAGCAGTCCTTCCAGCGGCCGTTCTAACCAGCCCCAGCATTTT.

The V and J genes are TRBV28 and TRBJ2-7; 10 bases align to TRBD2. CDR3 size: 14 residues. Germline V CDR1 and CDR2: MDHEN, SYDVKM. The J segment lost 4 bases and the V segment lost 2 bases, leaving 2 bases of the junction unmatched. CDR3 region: CASSLAAGGYEQYF. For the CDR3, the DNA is TGTGCCAGCAGTTTAGCAGCGGGGGGGTACGAGCAGTACTTC. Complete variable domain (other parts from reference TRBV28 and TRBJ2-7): DVKVTQSSRYLVKRTGEKVFLECVQDMDHENMFWYRQDPGLGLRLIYFSYDVKMKEKGDIPEGYSVSREKKERFSLILESASTNQTSMYLCASSLAAGGYEQYFGPGTRLTVT.

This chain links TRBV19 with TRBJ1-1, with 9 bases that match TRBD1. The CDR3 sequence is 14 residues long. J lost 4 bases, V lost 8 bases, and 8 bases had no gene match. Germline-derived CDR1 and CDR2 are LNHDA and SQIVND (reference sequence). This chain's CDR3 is CASGLGQGVTEAFF. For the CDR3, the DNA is TGTGCCAGTGGCTTGGGACAGGGAGTCACTGAAGCTTTCTTT.

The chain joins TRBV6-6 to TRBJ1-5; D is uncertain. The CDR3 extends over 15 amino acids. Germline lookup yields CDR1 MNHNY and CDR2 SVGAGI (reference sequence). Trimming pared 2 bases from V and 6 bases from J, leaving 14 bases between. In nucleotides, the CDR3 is TGTGCCAGCAGTTACGTCCGGGAGTCGGGTCAGCCCCAGCATTTT. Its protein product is CASSYVRESGQPQHF.

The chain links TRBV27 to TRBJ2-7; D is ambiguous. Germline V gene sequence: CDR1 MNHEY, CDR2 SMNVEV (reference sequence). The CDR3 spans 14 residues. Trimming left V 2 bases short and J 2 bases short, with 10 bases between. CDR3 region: CASSLPQTPYEQYF. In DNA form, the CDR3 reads TGTGCCAGCAGTTTACCACAGACACCCTACGAGCAGTACTTC.

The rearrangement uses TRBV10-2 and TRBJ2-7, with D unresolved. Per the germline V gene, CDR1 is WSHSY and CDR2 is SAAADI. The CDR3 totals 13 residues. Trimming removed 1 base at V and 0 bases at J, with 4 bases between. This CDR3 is CASSEYGSYEQYF. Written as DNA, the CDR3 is TGCGCCAGCAGTGAGTACGGCTCCTACGAGCAGTACTTC.

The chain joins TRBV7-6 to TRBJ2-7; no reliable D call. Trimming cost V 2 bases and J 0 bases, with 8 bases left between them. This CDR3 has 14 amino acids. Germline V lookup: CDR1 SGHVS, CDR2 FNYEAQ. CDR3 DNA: TGTGCCAGCAGCTTACTATTTAGCTCCTACGAGCAGTACTTC. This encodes CASSLLFSSYEQYF.

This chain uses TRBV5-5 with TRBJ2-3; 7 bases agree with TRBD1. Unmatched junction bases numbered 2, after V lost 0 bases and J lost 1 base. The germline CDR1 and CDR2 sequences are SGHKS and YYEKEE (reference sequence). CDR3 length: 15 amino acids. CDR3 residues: CASSLVTGGTDTQYF. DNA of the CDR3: TGTGCCAGCAGCTTGGTCACAGGGGGCACAGATACGCAGTATTTT.